The rows below give T cell receptor beta chains drawn from one sample of a study of OX40 agonist ivuxolimab in advanced cancers. Clones were sequenced by immunoSEQ multiplex PCR, and TCRdb holds only the in-frame ones, with some missing. The sample carries about 64,000 clones, approximately 90% recorded once. The material was CD4+ or CD8+ T cells sorted from blood, obtained in a trial of the OX40 agonist ivuxolimab. These receptors originate from an adult with an advanced solid tumor such as melanoma, head and neck, liver or kidney cancer. The CDR3 runs from the conserved cysteine through the conserved F or W. A D gene is named only where the DNA matches it firmly. Not every row has a clone size; where given, it reads once, few, many or a size class.

J	V	size	D	DNA	CDR3
TRBJ2-7	TRBV7-2	-	TRBD2	TGTGCCAGCAGCTTAATGACGGGAGGGCCCTACGAGCAGTACTTC	CASSLMTGGPYEQYF
TRBJ1-2	TRBV10-3	-	-	TGTGCCATCAGTGAGCTACAGGGTGACTATGGCTACACCTTC	CAISELQGDYGYTF
TRBJ1-1	TRBV6-5	-	TRBD1	TGTGCCAGCAGAAAGGACAGGGTAACTGAAGCTTTCTTT	CASRKDRVTEAFF
TRBJ2-1	TRBV9	-	-	TGTGCCAGCAGCGTAGTGGCGGCCTCCTACAATGAGCAGTTCTTC	CASSVVAASYNEQFF
TRBJ2-5	TRBV29-1	-	-	TGCAGCGCTGGTGGGGAGACCCAGTACTTC	CSAGGETQYF
TRBJ1-3	TRBV7-2	-	-	TGTGCCAGCAGCTCTTACTCTGGAAACACCATATATTTT	CASSSYSGNTIYF
TRBJ1-5	TRBV10-3	-	TRBD1	TGTGCCATCAACGACAGGGCGGGCAATCAGCCCCAGCATTTT	CAINDRAGNQPQHF
TRBJ1-2	TRBV30	once	-	TGTGCCTGGAGTGTAGGACCGGGCTATGGCTACACCTTC	CAWSVGPGYGYTF
TRBJ2-7	TRBV19	-	-	TGTGCCAGTAGTATCCGGGACTCGGTTTACGAGCAGTACTTC	CASSIRDSVYEQYF
TRBJ2-1	TRBV27	-	-	TGTGCCAGCAGTTTTGTAGATCTTATGGGAAATGAGCAGTTCTTC	CASSFVDLMGNEQFF
TRBJ2-1	TRBV30	-	-	TGTGCCTGGACCCGAGGCGTATACAATGAGCAGTTCTTC	CAWTRGVYNEQFF
TRBJ1-5	TRBV6-5	once	-	TGTGCCAGCAGTTACTCGAAAATATTGCCCCAGCATTTT	CASSYSKILPQHF
TRBJ2-7	TRBV30	-	TRBD2	TGTGCCTGGAGGGCCCCGGCGGGAGGGTTTTACGAGCAGTACTTC	CAWRAPAGGFYEQYF
TRBJ2-6	TRBV6-1	-	-	TGTGCCAGCAGTGAAGCGCTTCGCAGGGCCGGGGCCAACGTCCTGACTTTC	CASSEALRRAGANVLTF
TRBJ2-1	TRBV7-2	-	TRBD1	TGTGCCAGCAGCTTAGGGTATCGGACAGGGGACTACAATGAGCAGTTCTTC	CASSLGYRTGDYNEQFF
TRBJ2-3	TRBV11-2	-	TRBD2	TGTGCCAGCAGCTTAGTTGCGGGAGGGCCATACGATACGCAGTATTTT	CASSLVAGGPYDTQYF
TRBJ1-3	TRBV7-2	-	-	TGTGCCAGCAGCTTAACTCCGCAGACTCAGGGAAACACCATATATTTT	CASSLTPQTQGNTIYF
TRBJ2-6	TRBV6-5	-	-	TGTGCCAGCAGTACTTCCACTGGGGCCAACGTCCTGACTTTC	CASSTSTGANVLTF
TRBJ2-1	TRBV10-2	-	TRBD2	TGCGCCAGCAGCCTGACTAGCGGGACACCCTACAATGAGCAGTTCTTC	CASSLTSGTPYNEQFF
TRBJ1-2	TRBV5-1	once	-	TGCGCCAGCAGCTTGGATCCGGGCGGGGATGGCTACACCTTC	CASSLDPGGDGYTF
TRBJ2-1	TRBV27	-	-	TGTGCCAGCAGTCCAAGAGGGTATGAGCAGTTCTTC	CASSPRGYEQFF
TRBJ2-5	TRBV19	-	TRBD2	TGTGCCAGTAGTATAGGTCCTAGCGGGAGTCTCCAAGAGACCCAGTACTTC	CASSIGPSGSLQETQYF
TRBJ2-7	TRBV6-5	-	TRBD1	TGTGCCAGCAGGTCTCCGACAGGGATCTACGAGCAGTACTTC	CASRSPTGIYEQYF
TRBJ2-7	TRBV12-5	once	-	TGTGCTAGTGGTTTGAGAGGTACCTACGAGCAGTACTTC	CASGLRGTYEQYF
TRBJ2-6	TRBV18	-	-	TGTGCCAGCTCACCCAACTCTGGGGCCAACGTCCTGACTTTC	CASSPNSGANVLTF
TRBJ2-5	TRBV7-7	-	TRBD2	TGTGCCAGCAGCTTAGGGGGAGGGATTGGCACGGAGACCCAGTACTTC	CASSLGGGIGTETQYF
TRBJ2-3	TRBV7-2	-	-	TGTGCCAGCAGCCTACTAGGGGATACGCAGTATTTT	CASSLLGDTQYF
TRBJ1-4	TRBV6-8	-	-	TGTGCCAGCAGTTACGGGACAACTAATGAAAAACTGTTTTTT	CASSYGTTNEKLFF
TRBJ1-5	TRBV5-8	-	-	TGTGCCAGCAGCTTGGATGGCCGCGGGGGGCTGGGCAATCAGCCCCAGCATTTT	CASSLDGRGGLGNQPQHF
TRBJ2-5	TRBV2	-	-	TGTGCCAGCAGTACCGGGACAAGCCAAGAGACCCAGTACTTC	CASSTGTSQETQYF
TRBJ2-7	TRBV14	-	-	TGTGCCAGCAGACTGATGGGCAGCTACGAGCAGTACTTC	CASRLMGSYEQYF
TRBJ2-7	TRBV18	once	-	TGTGCCAGCTCACCACCGATGACGCCGGGGGAGCAGTACTTC	CASSPPMTPGEQYF
TRBJ2-3	TRBV11-2	-	TRBD1	TGTGCCAGCAGCTTGGGGCAGCGGACAGGGATTTCCACAGATACGCAGTATTTT	CASSLGQRTGISTDTQYF
TRBJ2-7	TRBV11-2	-	TRBD2	TGTGCCAGCAGCTTAGATGGCCCTGGGACTAGCGGGGTCTCCTACGAGCAGTACTTC	CASSLDGPGTSGVSYEQYF
TRBJ2-1	TRBV6-5	-	-	TGTGCCAGCAGTGGTTCATGGAGCTCCTACAATGAGCAGTTCTTC	CASSGSWSSYNEQFF
TRBJ1-2	TRBV2	-	TRBD1	TGTGCCAGCAGTAGCAGACAGGGTCTGGGCTACACCTTC	CASSSRQGLGYTF
TRBJ1-4	TRBV15	few	TRBD1	TGTGCCACCAGCTTGGGACAGGGTGCCACTAATGAAAAACTGTTTTTT	CATSLGQGATNEKLFF
TRBJ2-7	TRBV12-5	-	TRBD2	TGTGCTAGTGGTACCCCGTCGTACCCGGGACTAGCGGGAGCCCGTCAGTACGAGCAGTACTTC	CASGTPSYPGLAGARQYEQYF
TRBJ1-2	TRBV19	-	-	TGTGCCAGTACCCCCGGACGGAACTATGGCTACACCTTC	CASTPGRNYGYTF
TRBJ1-2	TRBV9	-	-	TGTGCCAGCAGCGCCACATGGGACAACAACTATGGCTACACCTTC	CASSATWDNNYGYTF